The 20 T cell receptor beta chains listed next were all sequenced from one sample in a study of blood T cells in healthy people across ages. It was with a sample-barcoded 5' primer and a J-beta primer mix that a second PCR of about 6 to 12 cycles was run. TCRdb redid the calling of the 5' RACE reads with MiXCR, one entry per CDR3 protein. The table records a few hundred thousand distinct CDR3 sequences, roughly a quarter of them present only once. The sample consisted of blood. The source is a woman in her 70s in good health.

This clonotype occurred once. This rearrangement joins TRBV5-1 to TRBJ1-4, with TRBD1 as a possible D gene (5 bases). CDR1 and CDR2 from the germline V gene are SGHRS and YFSETQ. V was trimmed by 4 bases and J by 8 bases, leaving 15 bases between them. The CDR3 contains 14 residues. The CDR3 loop reads CASSPLGGGEKLFF. CDR3 coding DNA: TGCGCCAGCAGCCCTCTGGGGGGGGGAGAAAAACTGTTTTTT.

About this clonotype: At one end the junction does not follow the germline gene, possibly because of a read error. V gene TRBV3-1 combines with J gene TRBJ1-6; TRBD1 aligns across 7 bases. CDR3 length: 15 amino acids. In germline, CDR1 is LGHDT, CDR2 YNNKEL (reference sequence). The CDR3, as DNA: TGTACCAGCAGCCAAGGGGGCAGGACCCATTCACCCCTCCACTTT. Translated, it gives CTSSQGGRTHSPLHF.

This clonotype was counted a few times. The chain combines TRBV6-1 with TRBJ1-1, with D tentatively TRBD1 (6 bases). Germline values: CDR1 MNHNS, CDR2 SASEGT. Trimming left V 5 bases short and J 5 bases short, with 15 bases between. The CDR3 has 14 amino acids. The CDR3 loop is CASSTDRGMTEAFF. Here the CDR3 DNA reads TGTGCCAGCAGTACGGACAGAGGCATGACTGAAGCTTTCTTT.

This clonotype was counted only a few times. The chain joins TRBV28 to TRBJ2-5, with a tentative D call TRBD2 (6 bases). Between the trimmed V and J ends, which lost 2 bases and 7 bases, there was a span of 17 bases. This CDR3 is built from 15 residues. Germline lookup yields CDR1 MDHEN and CDR2 SYDVKM. This CDR3 reads CASSLRDWGVRTQYF. CDR3 in DNA: TGTGCCAGCAGTTTAAGGGACTGGGGGGTGCGGACCCAGTACTTC.

This sequence joins TRBV4-3 and TRBJ2-5; TRBD2 agrees at 14 bases. This CDR3 is 16 amino acids long. The V gene's germline CDR1 is LGHNA and CDR2 YSLEER. The J segment lost 7 bases and the V segment lost 3 bases, leaving 7 bases of the junction unmatched. In nucleotides, the CDR3 is TGCGCCAGCAGCCATGCCGGGACTAGCGGGGGAGGGACCCAGTACTTC. This encodes CASSHAGTSGGGTQYF.

The gene calls are TRBV6-1 and TRBJ1-2; 10 bases are shared with TRBD1. Germline CDR1 reads MNHNS; CDR2 reads SASEGT. J was trimmed by 3 bases and V by 3 bases; bases with no gene match: 1. This CDR3 has 14 amino acids. The CDR3 DNA is TGTGCCAGCAGTGAGACAGGGGGCTACTATGGCTACACCTTC. Its protein product is CASSETGGYYGYTF.

This chain joins TRBV30 and TRBJ2-4; a possible D gene is TRBD2 (7 bases). The germline V and J ends were trimmed by 3 bases and 0 bases, with 12 bases remaining between them. This CDR3 has 15 residues. From germline, CDR1 is GTSNPN and CDR2 SVGIG (reference sequence). Written as DNA, the CDR3 is TGTGCCTGGAGAGGGGGAGGGATAGCCAAAAACATTCAGTACTTC. This sequence encodes CAWRGGGIAKNIQYF.

The chain combines TRBV5-1 with TRBJ2-6, with 7 nucleotides matching TRBD1. CDR3 length equals 16 residues. Looked up from germline, CDR1 is SGHRS and CDR2 is YFSETQ. Unmatched junction bases numbered 7, after V lost 3 bases and J lost 4 bases. This CDR3 reads CASSSGQLSGANVLTF. The CDR3 DNA reads TGCGCCAGCAGCTCGGGACAGCTCTCGGGGGCCAACGTCCTGACTTTC.

This clonotype was found a few times. This sequence joins TRBV20-1 and TRBJ2-3, with TRBD2 as a possible D gene (5 bases). Trimming left V 6 bases short and J 2 bases short, with 9 bases between. Germline CDR1 and CDR2: DFQATT and SNEGSKA (reference sequence). This CDR3 has 12 residues. CDR3 sequence reads: CSARTFTDTQYF. In DNA, the CDR3 is TGCAGTGCCAGGACTTTCACAGATACGCAGTATTTT.

The CDR3 spells CASSLLTSGGTDTQYF. The CDR3, as DNA: TGTGCCAGCAGCTTGTTGACTAGCGGGGGAACAGATACGCAGTATTTT. The chain couples TRBV5-5 to TRBJ2-3, with 12 bases aligning to TRBD2. Germline CDR1 reads SGHKS; CDR2 reads YYEKEE (reference sequence). This CDR3 contains 16 residues. The ends lost 1 base at V and 3 bases at J; junction bases unmatched: 3. The full variable domain, its missing parts supplied by reference TRBV5-5 and TRBJ2-3, is DAGVTQSPTHLIKTRGQQVTLRCSPISGHKSVSWYQQVLGQGPQFIFQYYEKEERGRGNFPDRFSARQFPNYSSELNVNALLLGDSALYLCASSLLTSGGTDTQYFGPGTRLTVL.

This clonotype was recorded a few times. Since a much larger clone is just one base distant, this may be a read error. The chain uses TRBV29-1 and TRBJ1-4; maybe TRBD1 (5 bases). CDR3 size: 12 residues. V was trimmed by 6 bases and J by 7 bases, leaving 12 bases between them. Germline loops: CDR1 SQVTM, CDR2 ANQGSEA. This CDR3 reads CSVAGTGEKLFF. As DNA, the CDR3 is TGCAGCGTGGCCGGGACGGGTGAAAAACTGTTTTTT.

The rearrangement uses TRBV4-2 and TRBJ1-1; no clear D. Germline V gene sequence: CDR1 LGHNA, CDR2 YNFKEQ. Trimming stripped 1 base from V and 0 bases from J, with 12 bases between. The CDR3 has 16 residues. The CDR3 is CASSQVGDRMNTEAFF. The CDR3 DNA follows: TGTGCCAGCAGCCAAGTGGGCGACCGAATGAACACTGAAGCTTTCTTT.

This clonotype was recorded at least ten times. This chain connects TRBV12-3 or TRBV12-4 to TRBJ2-7, with 11 bases aligning to TRBD2. The CDR3 consists of 15 residues. Trimming cost V 6 bases and J 0 bases; bases outside gene matches: 4. The CDR3 spells CASRATSGSSYEQYF. CDR3 coding DNA: TGTGCCAGCAGAGCAACTAGCGGGAGCTCCTACGAGCAGTACTTC.

This clonotype was counted only a few times. The V call is TRBV6-2 or TRBV6-3, the J call TRBJ2-1; 15 positions agree with TRBD2. Trimming removed 3 bases from V and 1 base from J; junction bases left unmatched: 4. This CDR3 region has 18 residues. Germline CDR1 and CDR2: MNHEY and SVGEGT. The CDR3 reads CASSYRTSGGGSYNEQFF. The CDR3 region has the DNA TGTGCCAGCAGTTATCGGACTAGCGGGGGGGGTTCCTACAATGAGCAGTTCTTC.

This clonotype came up a few times. CDR3 amino acids: CASSQDPPGQGVYEQYF. CDR3 DNA: TGCGCCAGCAGCCAAGATCCCCCGGGACAGGGGGTCTACGAGCAGTACTTC. The gene calls are TRBV4-1 and TRBJ2-7; 11 bases agree with TRBD1. Germline-derived CDR1 and CDR2 are MGHRA and YSYEKL. With V trimmed by 0 bases and J by 3 bases, 7 bases remained unmatched. The CDR3 has 17 residues.

The rearrangement joins TRBV20-1 to TRBJ2-5; possible D gene TRBD1, 6 bases. Trimming stripped 1 base from V and 1 base from J, with 10 bases between. CDR3 length: 14 residues. Germline V gene lookup returns CDR1 DFQATT and CDR2 SNEGSKA (reference sequence). The CDR3 sequence is CSARAGQFQETQYF. The CDR3 region has the DNA TGCAGTGCTAGAGCAGGACAGTTCCAAGAGACCCAGTACTTC.

This clonotype occurred a few times. This chain connects TRBV27 to TRBJ1-5; TRBD1 matches at 9 bases. The junction had 22 bases not matched to a gene; V was cut back by 1 base and J by 6 bases. This CDR3 is 21 amino acids long. Germline V lookup: CDR1 MNHEY, CDR2 SMNVEV (reference sequence). In DNA, the CDR3 is TGTGCCAGCAGTTTATTCCCGTCCCCCGGCAGGACAGGGGTGTTAGGTCAGCCCCAGCATTTT. Protein: CASSLFPSPGRTGVLGQPQHF.

The rearrangement joins TRBV20-1 to TRBJ2-1; D ambiguous. Per germline, CDR1 DFQATT and CDR2 SNEGSKA (reference sequence). The CDR3 sequence is 14 residues long. V lost 0 bases and J lost 5, with 11 bases in between. The CDR3 DNA follows: TGCAGTGCTAGAGATTATAGGTGGCACAATGAGCAGTTCTTC. Its protein is CSARDYRWHNEQFF.

This chain links TRBV20-1 with TRBJ2-1; 8 bases align to TRBD2. The CDR3 spans 15 residues. Germline assignment: CDR1 DFQATT and CDR2 SNEGSKA (reference sequence). J gave up 0 bases and V 6 bases, and 7 bases lay outside the gene matches. The CDR3 DNA reads TGCAGTGCCTATAGCGGGATGAGCTCCTACAATGAGCAGTTCTTC. It is translated as CSAYSGMSSYNEQFF.

This clonotype was counted once. This chain connects TRBV7-2 to TRBJ1-1; a possible D gene is TRBD1 (6 bases). V lost 1 base and J lost 11, with 14 bases in between. The CDR3 totals 13 residues. Germline V gene sequence: CDR1 SGHTA, CDR2 FQGNSA. CDR3 bases: TGTGCCAGCAGCTTAGACAGGGATTTGTATGCTTTCTTT. Translated, it gives CASSLDRDLYAFF.